The 24 T cell receptor beta chains listed next were all sequenced from one sample in a study of cytomegalovirus exposure and HLA in healthy donors (dated by TCRdb to 2016 to 2017). Libraries came from the immunoSEQ multiplex PCR assay. A mixture of 60 forward primers for TCR Vbeta segments and 13 reverse primers for TCR Jbeta segments was used in the multiplex PCR. Here the immuneACCESS table is served through TCRdb, limited to in-frame sequences with V and J called. Missing clones are a known gap in these copies; in checked studies unresolved V genes cover under half, and the rest lacks a known reason. The sample table contains fewer than 150,000 clones; only one count was recorded for around three quarters of them. The ten most abundant clones make up about 6.6% of the sample. The specimen sequenced was PBMCs. Receptor source: a middle-aged woman in good health and CMV-seropositive.

With regard to this clone: One end of the junction does not line up with germline, which may come from a read error. Here the CDR3 reads CSSSSEGQGADYGYTF. CDR3 in DNA: TGTTCCAGCAGCTCCGAGGGACAGGGGGCCGACTATGGCTACACCTTC. The gene calls are TRBV7-9 and TRBJ1-2, with 12 positions matching TRBD1. This CDR3 is built from 16 residues. Germline V gene lookup returns CDR1 SEHNR and CDR2 FQNEAQ (reference sequence).

This chain joins TRBV28 and TRBJ1-5; perhaps TRBD1 as D (6 bases). Trimming took off 4 bases at V and 7 bases at J, with 14 bases between the two ends. The CDR3 sequence is 14 residues long. Germline V gives CDR1 MDHEN, CDR2 SYDVKM. The CDR3 DNA follows: TGTGCCAGCAGTTCCACAGGGTTCGGGCAGCCCCAGCATTTT. It specifies CASSSTGFGQPQHF.

The chain carries TRBV7-2 and TRBJ1-5; perhaps TRBD1 as D (5 bases). The germline V gene encodes CDR1 SGHTA and CDR2 FQGNSA. Trimming took off 8 bases at V and 11 bases at J, with 19 bases between the two ends. This CDR3 region has 13 residues. CDR3 residues: CASSNAGGSSQHF. Here the CDR3 DNA reads TGTGCCAGCTCCAACGCGGGGGGATCGTCCCAGCATTTT.

The chain combines TRBV10-2 with TRBJ2-1; D gene ambiguous. From germline, CDR1 is WSHSY and CDR2 SAAADI. V was shortened by 2 bases and J by 6 bases, with 8 bases between the two germline ends. The CDR3 has 13 residues. CDR3 in amino acids: CASSEQALNEQFF. The DNA of the CDR3 is TGCGCCAGCAGTGAGCAGGCCCTCAATGAGCAGTTCTTC.

This sequence joins TRBV21-1 and TRBJ2-5; TRBD2 is the table's D call and was not checked against the DNA. TRBV21-1 is marked as a pseudogene. This CDR3 has 24 amino acids. As DNA, the CDR3 is TGTGCCAGCTTCAGCAACGGGATGGACAGGGGGTATCAAGGGACTAGCGGGAGGGAAGAGACCCAGTACTTC. It yields the protein CASFSNGMDRGYQGTSGREETQYF.

This sequence joins TRBV6-1 and TRBJ1-4; 7 nucleotides match TRBD1. The germline CDR1 and CDR2 sequences are MNHNS and SASEGT. This CDR3 is built from 15 residues. With 5 bases clipped from V and 3 bases from J, the junction kept 6 bases outside the gene matches. The CDR3 DNA reads TGTGCCAGCAGTCGAGCAGGGGGTCCTAATGAAAAACTGTTTTTT. Its protein is CASSRAGGPNEKLFF.

V gene TRBV13 combines with J gene TRBJ2-1; 10 bases agree with TRBD2. The CDR3 totals 15 residues. Germline V gene sequence: CDR1 PRHDT, CDR2 FYEKMQ (reference sequence). The junction had 8 bases not matched to a gene; V was cut back by 5 bases and J by 7 bases. For the CDR3, the DNA is TGTGCCAGCAGCCTCACTAGCGGGGTAGGGAATGAGCAGTTCTTC. It codes for CASSLTSGVGNEQFF. Based on the CDR3 plus reference TRBV13 and TRBJ2-1, the full variable domain is AAGVIQSPRHLIKEKRETATLKCYPIPRHDTVYWYQQGPGQDPQFLISFYEKMQSDKGSIPDRFSAQQFSDYHSELNMSSLELGDSALYFCASSLTSGVGNEQFFGPGTRLTVL.

The chain uses TRBV5-1 and TRBJ1-4; TRBD1 agrees at 8 bases. Germline loops: CDR1 SGHRS, CDR2 YFSETQ. The CDR3 extends over 15 amino acids. The trim removed 0 bases at V and 8 bases at J, leaving 6 bases unmatched. The CDR3 protein is CASSLAGTGSEKLFF. CDR3 DNA: TGCGCCAGCAGCTTGGCCGGGACAGGAAGCGAAAAACTGTTTTTT.

The CDR3 sequence: CASSSGASGRGDTQYF. CDR3 DNA sequence: TGTGCCAGCAGCTCCGGGGCTAGCGGTCGGGGGGATACGCAGTATTTT. V gene TRBV11-3 combines with J gene TRBJ2-3; 7 bases match TRBD2. The CDR3 loop spans 16 amino acids. Per germline, CDR1 SGHNT and CDR2 YENEEA. Trimming cost V 4 bases and J 6 bases; bases outside gene matches: 13.

The chain uses TRBV28 and TRBJ1-1; D possibly corresponds to TRBD1 (5 bases). The CDR3 totals 13 residues. CDR1 and CDR2 from the germline V gene are MDHEN and SYDVKM. V was trimmed by 3 bases and J by 7 bases, leaving 12 bases between them. CDR3: CASSLSGQGEAFF. The CDR3 DNA sequence: TGTGCCAGCAGTTTGTCAGGGCAGGGTGAAGCTTTCTTT. Variable domain in full (rest from reference TRBV28 and TRBJ1-1): DVKVTQSSRYLVKRTGEKVFLECVQDMDHENMFWYRQDPGLGLRLIYFSYDVKMKEKGDIPEGYSVSREKKERFSLILESASTNQTSMYLCASSLSGQGEAFFGQGTRLTVV.

The rearrangement joins TRBV19 to TRBJ2-7; D is undetermined. The CDR3 is 14 residues long. From germline, CDR1 is LNHDA and CDR2 SQIVND (reference sequence). Trimming took 7 bases from V and 6 from J, leaving 19 bases between them. CDR3 nucleotide sequence: TGTGCCAGTACATTGACTGCGGAATCGGGCGAGCAGTACTTC. Its translation: CASTLTAESGEQYF.

The chain recombines TRBV5-1 with TRBJ2-1, with 8 bases identical to TRBD1. Losses at the gene ends were 2 bases for V and 4 bases for J; bases not matched to a gene: 8. The length of the CDR3 is 16 residues. The germline V gene encodes CDR1 SGHRS and CDR2 YFSETQ. The CDR3 nucleotides are TGCGCCAGCAGCTTAGACACAGGGGGAGTGTACAATGAGCAGTTCTTC. This sequence encodes CASSLDTGGVYNEQFF.

The chain links TRBV7-9 to TRBJ1-2, with D maybe TRBD1 (6 bases). V was trimmed by 8 bases and J by 8 bases, leaving 15 bases between them. This CDR3 is 12 amino acids long. Germline V gene sequence: CDR1 SEHNR, CDR2 FQNEAQ (reference sequence). The CDR3 is CASLQGQGGYTF. Here the CDR3 DNA reads TGTGCCAGCTTACAGGGACAAGGAGGCTACACCTTC. The full variable domain, with the rest looked up from reference TRBV7-9 and TRBJ1-2, is DTGVSQNPRHKITKRGQNVTFRCDPISEHNRLYWYRQTLGQGPEFLTYFQNEAQLEKSRLLSDRFSAERPKGSFSTLEIQRTEQGDSAMYLCASLQGQGGYTFGSGTRLTVV.

This rearrangement joins TRBV5-1 to TRBJ2-7; the match to TRBD2 covers 7 bases. The CDR3 runs 16 residues. V lost 4 bases and J lost 7; bases outside the gene matches: 17. Germline assignment: CDR1 SGHRS and CDR2 YFSETQ. CDR3 residues: CASSGGLTPAQREQYF. Written as DNA, the CDR3 is TGCGCCAGCAGCGGGGGACTAACCCCCGCTCAAAGGGAGCAGTACTTC.

This clone was counted a few times. The chain recombines TRBV6-1 with TRBJ2-1, with 10 nucleotides matching TRBD2. CDR3 size: 15 residues. V dropped 7 bases and J dropped 5; count of bases not matched to a gene: 8. Germline V gene data show CDR1 as MNHNS and CDR2 as SASEGT. The CDR3 sequence: CASKIAGGRHNEQFF. The CDR3 bases are TGTGCCAGCAAAATAGCGGGAGGCCGCCACAATGAGCAGTTCTTC.

The chain links TRBV7-9 to TRBJ1-2; 9 bases line up with TRBD1. This CDR3 has 15 amino acids. The germline V gene encodes CDR1 SEHNR and CDR2 FQNEAQ (reference sequence). Unmatched junction bases numbered 7, after V lost 1 base and J lost 7 bases. CDR3 region: CASSLDGGTGCGYTF. CDR3 bases: TGTGCCAGCAGCTTAGATGGAGGGACAGGGTGTGGCTACACCTTC.

The V gene is TRBV11-2, the J gene TRBJ2-7; 8 bases agree with TRBD2. Losses at the gene ends were 0 bases for V and 7 bases for J; bases not matched to a gene: 8. CDR1 is SGHAT, CDR2 FQNNGV, per germline. The CDR3 is 15 residues long. The CDR3 nucleotides are TGTGCCAGCAGCTTAGAAGCGGCGGGAGGTGGGGAGCAGTACTTC. Encoded protein: CASSLEAAGGGEQYF. Based on the CDR3 plus reference TRBV11-2 and TRBJ2-7, the full variable domain is EAGVAQSPRYKIIEKRQSVAFWCNPISGHATLYWYQQILGQGPKLLIQFQNNGVVDDSQLPKDRFSAERLKGVDSTLKIQPAKLEDSAVYLCASSLEAAGGGEQYFGPGTRLTVT.

This chain uses TRBV7-9 with TRBJ1-2; TRBD1 matches at 8 bases. Germline V gene data show CDR1 as SEHNR and CDR2 as FQNEAQ (reference sequence). The V gene end was trimmed by 6 bases and the J gene end by 3 bases; junction bases not matched to a gene: 9. The CDR3 is made up of 15 amino acids. CDR3 amino acids: CASSPGSGGDYGYTF. CDR3 nucleotide sequence: TGTGCCAGCAGTCCTGGGTCAGGGGGCGACTATGGCTACACCTTC. The entire variable domain, with the rest obtained from reference TRBV7-9 and TRBJ1-2, is as follows: DTGVSQNPRHKITKRGQNVTFRCDPISEHNRLYWYRQTLGQGPEFLTYFQNEAQLEKSRLLSDRFSAERPKGSFSTLEIQRTEQGDSAMYLCASSPGSGGDYGYTFGSGTRLTVV.

The rearrangement joins TRBV5-1 to TRBJ2-5, with 11 nucleotides matching TRBD2. The CDR3 runs 18 residues. The J segment lost 1 base and the V segment lost 1 base, leaving 9 bases of the junction unmatched. CDR1 SGHRS and CDR2 YFSETQ come from the germline V gene. In nucleotides, the CDR3 is TGCGCCAGCAGCTTGAGGACTAGCGGGTCGAAGGCCCAAGAGACCCAGTACTTC. This sequence encodes CASSLRTSGSKAQETQYF.

V gene TRBV6-1 combines with J gene TRBJ1-2; D is unresolved. The CDR3 is 15 amino acids. V lost 5 bases, J lost 7 bases, and 20 bases lay in between. The germline gives CDR1 MNHNS, CDR2 SASEGT. CDR3 in amino acids: CASSQKHTGGGGYTF. The CDR3 DNA sequence: TGTGCCAGCAGTCAGAAACACACCGGAGGAGGTGGCTACACCTTC.

The CDR3 DNA reads TGTGCCAGCAGCGGGAGGGAACCCCCTTATGGCTACACCTTC. This encodes CASSGREPPYGYTF. The gene calls are TRBV6-1 and TRBJ1-2; the D is unclear. Trimming stripped 6 bases from V and 5 bases from J, with 16 bases between. Germline CDR1 and CDR2: MNHNS and SASEGT. The CDR3 is 14 residues long.

The chain links TRBV2 to TRBJ2-1; 11 nucleotides match TRBD2. CDR3 size: 15 residues. Trimming cost V 7 bases and J 4 bases; bases outside gene matches: 6. Germline V lookup: CDR1 SNHLY, CDR2 FYNNEI. CDR3 bases: TGTGCCAGCAATCCCGGGACTAGCGGTTACAATGAGCAGTTCTTC. It codes for CASNPGTSGYNEQFF.

The genes are TRBV11-2 and TRBJ2-1, with 8 bases lining up with TRBD2. The V segment lost 6 bases and the J segment 1 base; nucleotides outside the gene matches: 5. This CDR3 is built from 15 residues. The germline CDR1 and CDR2 sequences are SGHAT and FQNNGV. The CDR3 region has the DNA TGTGCCAGCAGGCTACTAGCGGCTTCCTACAATGAGCAGTTCTTC. This codes for CASRLLAASYNEQFF.

The chain links TRBV6-5 to TRBJ2-7; 9 positions match TRBD1. In germline, CDR1 is MNHEY, CDR2 SVGAGI. The CDR3 contains 13 residues. J lost 6 bases, V lost 6 bases, and 6 bases had no gene match. DNA for the CDR3: TGTGCCAGCAGAGTGGACAGGGGAGGCGAGCAGTACTTC. Its protein is CASRVDRGGEQYF.